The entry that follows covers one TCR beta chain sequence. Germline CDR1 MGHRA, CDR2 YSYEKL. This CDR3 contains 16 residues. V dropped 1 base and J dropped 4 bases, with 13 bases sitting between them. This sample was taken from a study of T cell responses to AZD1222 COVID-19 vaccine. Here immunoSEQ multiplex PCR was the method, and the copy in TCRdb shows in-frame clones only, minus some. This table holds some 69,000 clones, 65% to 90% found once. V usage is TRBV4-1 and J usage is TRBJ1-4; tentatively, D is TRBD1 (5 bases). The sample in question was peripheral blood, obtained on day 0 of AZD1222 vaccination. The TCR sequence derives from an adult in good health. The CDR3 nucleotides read TGCGCCAGCAGCCAAGTCGGGGGTTCGATTAATGAAAAACTGTTTTTT. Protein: CASSQVGGSINEKLFF.